The present entry profiles one TCR beta chain with its context. Germline V gene lookup returns CDR1 SGHRS and CDR2 YFSETQ. The CDR3 runs 16 residues. V dropped 0 bases and J dropped 0 bases, with 10 bases sitting between them. Generated by immunoSEQ multiplex PCR, the TCRdb table keeps only in-frame clones and is missing some. The sample lists 90,000 to 140,000 clones; roughly 90% were seen once. This specimen comes from a study of T cell responses to AZD1222 COVID-19 vaccine. The sequences come from peripheral blood, collected on day 0 of AZD1222 vaccination. V is TRBV5-1 and J is TRBJ1-5; no definite D call. The origin of this receptor is an adult in good health. The CDR3: CASSLGVSGSNQPQHF. In DNA, the CDR3 is TGCGCCAGCAGCTTGGGGGTATCGGGTAGCAATCAGCCCCAGCATTTT.